This record concerns one T cell receptor (beta chain) sequence. Antigen unknown. At one end the junction does not follow the germline gene, possibly because of a read error. PCR employed 60 Vbeta and 13 Jbeta primers. Sequencing used immunoSEQ multiplex PCR; TCRdb keeps in-frame clones, though not all of them. The repertoire holds around 84,000 clones, with under 80% as singletons. Germline V gene lookup returns CDR1 SSHAT and CDR2 FNYEAQ (reference sequence). The CDR3 contains 15 residues. This sample is drawn from a study of cytomegalovirus exposure and HLA in healthy donors. Study outcomes and limitations: Researchers reported in a later analysis that a missense DCLRE1C variant was tied to TCR beta V- and J-gene trimming.

The receptor was derived from a human donor in good health. Material for sequencing was PBMCs. This chain connects TRBV7-7 to TRBJ2-1, with D unresolved. CDR3 bases: TGTGCTAGCAGCTTAGCTCCCTCCGTTTACAATGAGCAGTTCTTC. It codes for CASSLAPSVYNEQFF.